The 10 T cell receptor beta chains in this list originate from one sample, sequenced in a study of blood T cell repertoires in COVID-19. Measured with immunoSEQ multiplex PCR; TCRdb has only the in-frame clones, and not every one. The data show 280,000 or so clones, roughly 90% seen once. The source material was peripheral blood. All receptors derive from a man aged 18 to 30 with active or convalescent COVID-19.

This chain connects TRBV23-1 to TRBJ1-5; 7 bases are shared with TRBD1. TRBV23-1 counts as an open reading frame of uncertain function. Germline trimming cut 0 bases from V and 0 bases from J; bases unmatched to any gene: 5. The CDR3 spans 17 residues. CDR3 coding DNA: TGCGCCAGCAGTCAATCGACAGGGTCTATTAGCAATCAGCCCCAGCATTTT. Its protein is CASSQSTGSISNQPQHF.

The rearrangement uses TRBV2 and TRBJ1-2; possible D gene TRBD1, 5 bases. V shed 1 base and J shed 4 bases, with 19 bases lying between them. This CDR3 has 17 amino acids. CDR1 is SNHLY and CDR2 is FYNNEI in the germline V gene. As DNA, the CDR3 is TGTGCCAGCAGTGAAGAGCCCTCGAAGGGGCAAGGCTATGGCTACACCTTC. Translated, it gives CASSEEPSKGQGYGYTF.

This clone came up once. This rearrangement joins TRBV10-1 to TRBJ1-5; TRBD1 is a possible D gene (5 bases). The CDR3 consists of 13 residues. The germline V and J ends were trimmed by 4 bases and 7 bases, with 11 bases remaining between them. Germline values: CDR1 WNHNN, CDR2 SYGVQD (reference sequence). CDR3 loop: CASSAGDRQPQHF. The CDR3 bases are TGCGCCAGCAGTGCGGGGGATAGGCAGCCCCAGCATTTT.

This rearrangement joins TRBV2 to TRBJ1-2, with a weak D call TRBD1 (6 bases). The CDR3 is 14 amino acids. Per germline, CDR1 SNHLY and CDR2 FYNNEI. With 7 bases removed from V and 2 bases from J, the gap between germline ends came to 14 bases. The CDR3: CASNPDRNNYGYTF. In DNA form, the CDR3 reads TGTGCCAGCAACCCCGACAGGAACAACTATGGCTACACCTTC.

In this sample, this clone turned up a few times. The chain is built from TRBV20-1 and TRBJ1-4; D uncertain. CDR3 length equals 14 residues. Germline CDR1 is DFQATT and CDR2 is SNEGSKA (reference sequence). With 3 bases removed from V and 0 bases from J, the gap between germline ends came to 8 bases. DNA for the CDR3: TGCAGTGCTAGTTTGGCCGCAACTAATGAAAAACTGTTTTTT. Its translation is CSASLAATNEKLFF.

About this clone itself: Additional DNA sequences in this sample encode the identical CDR3. The CDR3 reads CASSLGQGNYGYTF. In DNA form, the CDR3 reads TGCGCCAGCAGCCTAGGACAGGGAAATTATGGCTACACCTTC. This chain joins TRBV5-1 and TRBJ1-2, with 8 bases fitting TRBD1. The CDR3 consists of 14 residues. The germline V gene has CDR1 SGHRS and CDR2 YFSETQ. V gave up 4 bases and J gave up 5 bases; unmatched junction bases: 7.

V usage is TRBV12-3 or TRBV12-4 and J usage is TRBJ1-2; 7 nucleotides agree with TRBD1. CDR3 length: 12 residues. Trimming cost V 7 bases and J 2 bases; bases outside gene matches: 1. CDR3 DNA: TGTGCCAGCACACAGGGGAACTATGGCTACACCTTC. Translating it yields CASTQGNYGYTF.

This chain connects TRBV30 to TRBJ1-2; TRBD1 aligns across 9 bases. From germline, CDR1 is GTSNPN and CDR2 SVGIG (reference sequence). V dropped 2 bases and J dropped 2; count of bases not matched to a gene: 6. The CDR3 sequence is 15 residues long. The CDR3 protein is CAWSLDRGRNYGYTF. CDR3 bases: TGTGCCTGGAGTTTGGACAGGGGAAGAAACTATGGCTACACCTTC.

The gene calls are TRBV10-3 and TRBJ2-7, with D hard to call. V gave up 10 bases and J gave up 3 bases, with 10 bases separating them. Germline V gives CDR1 ENHRY, CDR2 SYGVKD. The CDR3 totals 11 residues. For the CDR3, the DNA is TGTGCCACCTCGTCGGTCTACGAGCAGTACTTC. This translates into CATSSVYEQYF.

The chain joins TRBV21-1 to TRBJ2-7; the table's D call of TRBD1 was not tested on the DNA. TRBV21-1 is a pseudogene segment. The CDR3 runs to 15 residues. CDR3 amino acids: CASSNLTGGRYEQYF. CDR3 in DNA: TGTGCCAGCAGCAATTTGACAGGGGGCCGCTACGAGCAGTACTTC.